A single sample is the source of the 17 T cell receptor beta chains below, sequenced in a study of long-term antiretroviral therapy in people with HIV. A v3.0 immunoSEQ assay was performed at survey level. Profiled with immunoSEQ multiplex PCR; TCRdb holds only in-frame clones, not every one. The sample lists 25,000 to 35,000 clones, 90% to 95% occurring once. This specimen was unsorted PBMCs, taken 3.1 years after starting antiretroviral therapy. The receptors here all came from a man aged 18 to 29 with HIV.

Here the CDR3 DNA reads TGTGCCAGCATTGGCCGGGGGGGTAGCGATGGCTACACCTTC. It is translated as CASIGRGGSDGYTF. The J gene is TRBJ1-2, the V gene TRBV2; perhaps TRBD1 as D (5 bases). This CDR3 region has 14 residues. V was trimmed by 7 bases and J by 6 bases, leaving 18 bases between them. Germline CDR1 is SNHLY and CDR2 is FYNNEI.

V usage is TRBV11-2 and J usage is TRBJ2-7; D might be TRBD1 or TRBD2, each matching 5 bases. V shed 1 base and J shed 9 bases, with 16 bases lying between them. The CDR3 consists of 14 residues. Germline V gene lookup returns CDR1 SGHAT and CDR2 FQNNGV. The CDR3 here is CASSLAGTPPRQYF. The CDR3 coding sequence is TGTGCCAGCAGCTTAGCCGGGACCCCCCCCCGGCAGTACTTC.

The V gene is TRBV25-1, the J gene TRBJ2-1; TRBD1 might be the D (5 bases). There are 15 residues in the CDR3. Trimming stripped 4 bases from V and 0 bases from J, with 10 bases between. Germline assignment: CDR1 MGHDK and CDR2 SYGVNS. CDR3 residues: CASSVGVGSYNEQFF. The CDR3 nucleotides read TGTGCCAGCAGTGTAGGGGTCGGCTCCTACAATGAGCAGTTCTTC.

The rearrangement joins TRBV27 to TRBJ1-5; the D is unclear. Trimming left V 3 bases short and J 6 bases short, with 9 bases between. The CDR3 contains 13 residues. Germline lookup yields CDR1 MNHEY and CDR2 SMNVEV (reference sequence). This CDR3 is CASSFSGSQPQHF. The DNA of the CDR3 is TGTGCCAGCAGTTTTTCGGGATCTCAGCCCCAGCATTTT.

The chain combines TRBV9 with TRBJ1-2; D is undetermined. CDR3 size: 14 residues. V was shortened by 0 bases and J by 0 bases, with 6 bases between the two germline ends. Germline V lookup: CDR1 SGDLS, CDR2 YYNGEE. CDR3 bases: TGTGCCAGCAGCGTAGATCCGGCTAACTATGGCTACACCTTC. As protein: CASSVDPANYGYTF.

The chain employs TRBV11-1 and TRBJ1-1; D remains unclear. There are 14 residues in the CDR3. Germline assignment: CDR1 SGHAT and CDR2 FQDESV (reference sequence). Deletions cut 7 bases from V and 1 base from J, with 13 bases between. In nucleotides, the CDR3 is TGTGCCAGCACCATCCTCCTTGGGAACACTGAAGCTTTCTTT. Residues: CASTILLGNTEAFF.

This chain joins TRBV29-1 and TRBJ1-1, with D unresolved. Germline V gene lookup returns CDR1 SQVTM and CDR2 ANQGSEA. The CDR3 loop spans 13 amino acids. V lost 2 bases and J lost 0, with 7 bases in between. CDR3 sequence reads: CSVEPRLNTEAFF. For the CDR3, the DNA is TGCAGCGTTGAACCTAGGTTGAACACTGAAGCTTTCTTT. The full variable domain, in which reference TRBV29-1 and TRBJ1-1 provide the parts outside the CDR3, is SAVISQKPSRDICQRGTSLTIQCQVDSQVTMMFWYRQQPGQSLTLIATANQGSEATYESGFVIDKFPISRPNLTFSTLTVSNMSPEDSSIYLCSVEPRLNTEAFFGQGTRLTVV.

This clone was seen a handful of times. The genes are TRBV4-2 and TRBJ1-3, with a weak D call TRBD1 (5 bases). The V gene's germline CDR1 is LGHNA and CDR2 YNFKEQ. The CDR3 length is 16 residues. Trimming left V 1 base short and J 2 bases short, with 12 bases between. CDR3 sequence reads: CASSQGWQGPGNTIYF. CDR3 DNA sequence: TGTGCCAGCAGCCAAGGATGGCAGGGCCCTGGAAACACCATATATTTT.

The chain carries TRBV11-2 and TRBJ2-5; D not resolved. This CDR3 contains 12 residues. Germline V gives CDR1 SGHAT, CDR2 FQNNGV. The ends were cut back, 6 bases at V and 5 bases at J, with 10 bases in the middle. Here the CDR3 reads CASSQVRETQYF. CDR3 coding DNA: TGTGCCAGCAGTCAGGTTCGGGAGACCCAGTACTTC. Together with reference TRBV11-2 and TRBJ2-5, the CDR3 gives the full variable domain: EAGVAQSPRYKIIEKRQSVAFWCNPISGHATLYWYQQILGQGPKLLIQFQNNGVVDDSQLPKDRFSAERLKGVDSTLKIQPAKLEDSAVYLCASSQVRETQYFGPGTRLLVL.

This chain uses TRBV15 with TRBJ2-7, with TRBD2 identical over 10 bases. The CDR3 has 15 residues. The junction had 4 bases not matched to a gene; V was cut back by 2 bases and J by 3 bases. From germline, CDR1 is LNHNV and CDR2 YYDKDF (reference sequence). The CDR3 loop reads CATSRSGTSVYEQYF. The CDR3 DNA reads as TGTGCCACCAGCAGATCCGGGACTAGCGTCTACGAGCAGTACTTC.

The CDR3 is CASREGQGEAFF. In nucleotides, the CDR3 is TGTGCCAGCAGAGAGGGCCAGGGGGAAGCTTTCTTT. This chain connects TRBV7-2 to TRBJ1-1; the D gene is possibly TRBD1 (6 bases). V was clipped by 6 bases and J by 8 bases, with 13 bases between them. Germline lookup yields CDR1 SGHTA and CDR2 FQGNSA. The CDR3 is 12 residues long.

V and J are TRBV25-1 and TRBJ1-5; perhaps TRBD1 as D (6 bases). CDR3 length equals 14 residues. Trimming stripped 5 bases from V and 6 bases from J, with 14 bases between. Germline V lookup: CDR1 MGHDK, CDR2 SYGVNS. The CDR3 region has the DNA TGTGCCAGCAGTTCGGCGACAGGCCCTCAGCCCCAGCATTTT. Translating it yields CASSSATGPQPQHF.

V and J are TRBV11-2 and TRBJ2-5; 8 nucleotides align to TRBD2. CDR1 and CDR2 from the germline V gene are SGHAT and FQNNGV. Unmatched junction bases numbered 6, after V lost 1 base and J lost 2 bases. The length of the CDR3 is 16 residues. CDR3 protein: CASSLGSSGKQETQYF. DNA of the CDR3: TGTGCCAGCAGCTTAGGTAGTAGCGGGAAACAAGAGACCCAGTACTTC.

CDR3 sequence (DNA): TGTGCCAGCAGGGCTAGCGGTAGCAATCAGCCCCAGCATTTT. Protein sequence: CASRASGSNQPQHF. V gene TRBV7-9 combines with J gene TRBJ1-5, with D unresolved. The V end was cut by 6 bases, the J end by 0 bases, with 9 bases between. CDR3 length: 14 residues. Germline V gives CDR1 SEHNR, CDR2 FQNEAQ (reference sequence).

The chain combines TRBV27 with TRBJ1-3; D is undetermined. Trimming pared 6 bases from V and 2 bases from J, leaving 11 bases between. In germline, CDR1 is MNHEY, CDR2 SMNVEV (reference sequence). The CDR3 length is 14 residues. Here the CDR3 DNA reads TGTGCCAGCAGCCAGTTAGTTCCTGGAAACACCATATATTTT. This gives the protein CASSQLVPGNTIYF.

This clone has only one observation. The chain carries TRBV7-2 and TRBJ2-5; D perhaps matches TRBD1 (5 bases). V was trimmed by 6 bases and J by 3 bases, leaving 17 bases between them. This CDR3 has 15 residues. Germline CDR1 is SGHTA and CDR2 is FQGNSA. The CDR3, as DNA: TGTGCCAGCAGTAAGGGGTACAGTGAAGAAGAGACCCAGTACTTC. This translates into CASSKGYSEEETQYF. Full variable domain (rest looked up from reference TRBV7-2 and TRBJ2-5): GAGVSQSPSNKVTEKGKDVELRCDPISGHTALYWYRQSLGQGLEFLIYFQGNSAPDKSGLPSDRFSAERTGGSVSTLTIQRTQQEDSAVYLCASSKGYSEEETQYFGPGTRLLVL.

This sequence joins TRBV11-2 and TRBJ2-7, with 7 bases aligning to TRBD2. Trimming removed 7 bases from V and 1 base from J; junction bases left unmatched: 7. The CDR3 is made up of 14 amino acids. Germline V gene sequence: CDR1 SGHAT, CDR2 FQNNGV. The CDR3 nucleotides are TGTGCCAGCAAACTAAGCGGGGATTCCTACGAGCAGTACTTC. Translated, it gives CASKLSGDSYEQYF.